Each of the 30 T cell receptor beta chains below was sequenced from the same sample in a study of blood T cell repertoires in COVID-19 (dated by TCRdb to 2020 to 2021). Library preparation was by the immunoSEQ multiplex PCR assay. Not all clones reach the TCRdb copy of this immuneACCESS table, which keeps in-frame sequences only. Checked studies attribute under half of the gap to unresolved V genes and leave the rest unexplained. Within this sample are fewer than 700,000 clones, with about 89% of them counted one time only. The top ten hold 7.8% of the sample. Sequencing used peripheral blood. The receptors originated from a woman in her fifties or sixties with COVID-19, enrolled during active disease.

The J gene is TRBJ2-7, the V gene TRBV7-9; TRBD1 might be the D (6 bases). The germline CDR1 and CDR2 sequences are SEHNR and FQNEAQ (reference sequence). The V end was cut by 8 bases, the J end by 4 bases, with 18 bases between. The length of the CDR3 is 14 residues. The DNA of the CDR3 is TGTGCCAGCTCCTTACCCGGACAGATATACGAGCAGTACTTC. Encoded protein: CASSLPGQIYEQYF.

The rearrangement joins TRBV19 to TRBJ1-3, with D possibly matching TRBD1 (5 bases). CDR3 length: 14 residues. V dropped 3 bases and J dropped 4 bases, with 10 bases sitting between them. The germline V gene encodes CDR1 LNHDA and CDR2 SQIVND (reference sequence). CDR3 DNA: TGTGCCAGTAGTATCCCCGGACACGGAAACACCATATATTTT. The encoded protein is CASSIPGHGNTIYF.

The gene calls are TRBV4-2 and TRBJ1-4; 9 nucleotides agree with TRBD1. The CDR3 is made up of 17 amino acids. V shed 0 bases, J shed 6 bases, and the junction held 8 bases outside the gene matches. CDR1 and CDR2 (germline): LGHNA, YNFKEQ. The DNA for the CDR3 is TGTGCCAGCAGCCAAGAAGGGGTACAGGGGGCCTATGAAAAACTGTTTTTT. This translates into CASSQEGVQGAYEKLFF.

The V call is TRBV2, the J call TRBJ1-2; D unclear. Germline loops: CDR1 SNHLY, CDR2 FYNNEI. This CDR3 is 13 amino acids long. Trimming removed 10 bases from V and 6 bases from J, with 18 bases in between. Here the CDR3 reads CATSNEGSHGYTF. Here the CDR3 DNA reads TGTGCCACCTCCAACGAGGGTTCTCATGGCTACACCTTC.

This sequence joins TRBV5-4 and TRBJ1-1, with D uncertain. Germline CDR1 is SGHNT and CDR2 is YYREEE (reference sequence). The CDR3 contains 15 residues. V was shortened by 2 bases and J by 1 base, with 12 bases between the two germline ends. The chain's CDR3 is CASSFGYSQNTEAFF. For the CDR3, the DNA is TGTGCCAGCAGCTTCGGTTACAGTCAGAACACTGAAGCTTTCTTT.

The chain is built from TRBV5-1 and TRBJ2-7; TRBD2 matches at 7 bases. V shed 4 bases and J 7 bases; nucleotides not matched to a gene: 11. CDR1 and CDR2 (germline): SGHRS, YFSETQ. This CDR3 spans 14 amino acids. The CDR3 coding sequence is TGCGCCAGCAGCCCACAGGCCACAGCGGGGGAGCAGTACTTC. This encodes CASSPQATAGEQYF.

The CDR3 region has the DNA TGTGCCATCACAAGGGGAGGGTTGACTGAAGCTTTCTTT. Protein sequence: CAITRGGLTEAFF. This chain connects TRBV10-3 to TRBJ1-1, with D perhaps TRBD1 (5 bases). Trimming removed 7 bases at V and 5 bases at J, with 14 bases between. The CDR3 has 13 residues. Germline CDR1 and CDR2: ENHRY and SYGVKD.

DNA of the CDR3: TGTGCTAGTGGCCCCCGGGGAGGGAACACTGAAGCTTTCTTT. Protein sequence: CASGPRGGNTEAFF. The chain is built from TRBV12-5 and TRBJ1-1, with D unresolved. The CDR3 is 14 residues long. The germline V gene encodes CDR1 LGHNT and CDR2 FRNRAP. Trimming took off 6 bases at V and 1 base at J, with 12 bases between the two ends.

The chain combines TRBV18 with TRBJ2-7; D is possibly TRBD2 (5 bases). Germline loops: CDR1 KGHSH, CDR2 LQKENI. The CDR3 is 16 residues long. Deletions cut 4 bases from V and 2 bases from J, with 18 bases between. The CDR3 DNA follows: TGTGCCAGCTCACGAGGGTGGCCCCCAACTACCTACGAGCAGTACTTC. Its protein is CASSRGWPPTTYEQYF.

This clone was seen more than once but under ten times. This chain joins TRBV6-1 and TRBJ1-5; D may be TRBD1 (5 bases). The CDR3 is 14 residues long. The germline CDR1 and CDR2 sequences are MNHNS and SASEGT. Trimming shortened V by 2 bases and J by 7 bases, and 12 bases separated the two germline ends. The CDR3 is CASSESGGGQPQHF. The CDR3 region has the DNA TGTGCCAGCAGTGAATCCGGGGGAGGCCAGCCCCAGCATTTT.

A remark on this clone: This sample also contains other DNA sequences that code for the same CDR3. The gene calls are TRBV18 and TRBJ1-1; 9 nucleotides match TRBD1. The CDR3 totals 15 residues. Unmatched junction bases numbered 2, after V lost 2 bases and J lost 1 base. Looked up from germline, CDR1 is KGHSH and CDR2 is LQKENI. For the CDR3, the DNA is TGTGCCAGCTCACCATTGGGACAGGGGAACACTGAAGCTTTCTTT. Amino acids: CASSPLGQGNTEAFF.

This chain uses TRBV12-3 or TRBV12-4 with TRBJ2-5; D is uncertain. This CDR3 is 11 amino acids long. Trimming pared 10 bases from V and 5 bases from J, leaving 11 bases between. CDR3 residues: CAISVGETQYF. DNA of the CDR3: TGTGCCATCTCTGTTGGCGAGACCCAGTACTTC.

The chain links TRBV5-6 to TRBJ1-1; D might be TRBD1 (5 bases). The CDR3 has 13 amino acids. Per the germline V gene, CDR1 is SGHDT and CDR2 is YYEEEE. Trimming cost V 0 bases and J 11 bases, with 14 bases left between them. CDR3 region: CASSLDRTGVAFF. CDR3 DNA: TGTGCCAGCAGCTTGGATAGGACGGGGGTTGCTTTCTTT.

The table lists this clone with a few counts. The rearrangement uses TRBV7-9 and TRBJ2-2, with no clear D. V was clipped by 5 bases and J by 2 bases, with 6 bases between them. The CDR3 contains 13 residues. CDR1 and CDR2 from the germline V gene are SEHNR and FQNEAQ (reference sequence). The CDR3: CASSLINTGELFF. In nucleotides, the CDR3 is TGTGCCAGCAGCCTTATCAACACCGGGGAGCTGTTTTTT.

This clone was detected only once. V usage is TRBV14 and J usage is TRBJ2-1; the match to TRBD2 covers 9 bases. Per the germline V gene, CDR1 is SGHDN and CDR2 is FVKESK. With 3 bases clipped from V and 7 bases from J, the junction kept 7 bases outside the gene matches. The CDR3 runs to 15 residues. In DNA form, the CDR3 reads TGTGCCAGCAGCCAGGGGCGGGGGGGACTGAATGAGCAGTTCTTC. This gives the protein CASSQGRGGLNEQFF.

The V and J genes are TRBV9 and TRBJ1-1; no reliable D call. V lost 4 bases and J lost 4, with 11 bases in between. The CDR3 sequence is 13 residues long. Per germline, CDR1 SGDLS and CDR2 YYNGEE. DNA for the CDR3: TGTGCCAGCAGCCCCCTGAGTGGCACTGAAGCTTTCTTT. It is translated as CASSPLSGTEAFF.

Here the CDR3 reads CASSQEFTPFRDIYF. CDR3 bases: TGCGCCAGCAGCCAAGAGTTCACCCCTTTCCGGGACATATATTTT. The gene calls are TRBV4-1 and TRBJ1-3, with D unclear. Trimming took off 0 bases at V and 12 bases at J, with 18 bases between the two ends. This CDR3 has 15 amino acids. From germline, CDR1 is MGHRA and CDR2 YSYEKL.

The J gene is TRBJ1-6, the V gene TRBV5-1, with a weak D call TRBD1 (6 bases). V lost 0 bases and J lost 5, with 15 bases in between. The CDR3 contains 17 residues. Germline-derived CDR1 and CDR2 are SGHRS and YFSETQ. As DNA, the CDR3 is TGCGCCAGCAGCTTGGACGGTATGGGGGCTAATAATTCACCCCTCCACTTT. Its translation: CASSLDGMGANNSPLHF.

This chain uses TRBV7-3 with TRBJ2-2; 7 nucleotides match TRBD1. The CDR3 length is 15 residues. J lost 6 bases, V lost 1 base, and 5 bases had no gene match. The germline CDR1 and CDR2 sequences are SGHTA and FQGTGA. The CDR3 reads CASSLNDRAAGELFF. In DNA form, the CDR3 reads TGTGCCAGCAGCTTAAATGACAGGGCGGCCGGGGAGCTGTTTTTT.

The gene calls are TRBV18 and TRBJ1-1, with 9 bases matching TRBD1. This CDR3 contains 15 residues. V shed 3 bases and J 6 bases; nucleotides not matched to a gene: 8. The V gene's germline CDR1 is KGHSH and CDR2 LQKENI. The CDR3 here is CASSPLTGGLAEAFF. CDR3 in DNA: TGTGCCAGCTCACCCCTTACAGGGGGCTTGGCTGAAGCTTTCTTT. The entire variable domain, with the rest obtained from reference TRBV18 and TRBJ1-1, is as follows: NAGVMQNPRHLVRRRGQEARLRCSPMKGHSHVYWYRQLPEEGLKFMVYLQKENIIDESGMPKERFSAEFPKEGPSILRIQQVVRGDSAAYFCASSPLTGGLAEAFFGQGTRLTVV.

The chain employs TRBV11-3 and TRBJ2-1, with 7 positions matching TRBD2. Germline CDR1 is SGHNT and CDR2 is YENEEA. The CDR3 covers 15 residues. The J segment lost 4 bases and the V segment lost 5 bases, leaving 8 bases of the junction unmatched. Here the CDR3 DNA reads TGTGCCAGCAGCCCAGGGAGGGGAGGATACAATGAGCAGTTCTTC. Translation: CASSPGRGGYNEQFF.

The rearrangement uses TRBV5-1 and TRBJ2-7; 7 nucleotides match TRBD2. Germline V gene lookup returns CDR1 SGHRS and CDR2 YFSETQ. J was trimmed by 3 bases and V by 0 bases; bases with no gene match: 15. The CDR3 length is 18 residues. CDR3 in DNA: TGCGCCAGCAGCTTGGCCCCGCCGACCCGCCGGGGGGACTACGAGCAGTACTTC. It encodes CASSLAPPTRRGDYEQYF.

The genes are TRBV19 and TRBJ1-1; D unclear. V was pared by 1 base and J by 4 bases, with 13 bases between. Per the germline V gene, CDR1 is LNHDA and CDR2 is SQIVND (reference sequence). The CDR3 length is 15 residues. Here the CDR3 reads CASSIVPGEGTEAFF. Here the CDR3 DNA reads TGTGCCAGTAGTATAGTGCCGGGAGAAGGCACTGAAGCTTTCTTT.

The rearrangement joins TRBV9 to TRBJ2-7; 7 positions match TRBD2. Germline V CDR1 and CDR2: SGDLS, YYNGEE. The ends lost 2 bases at V and 6 bases at J; junction bases unmatched: 11. The CDR3 length is 15 residues. CDR3 residues: CASSVGGTKFGEQYF. In nucleotides, the CDR3 is TGTGCCAGCAGCGTCGGGGGGACCAAGTTTGGCGAGCAGTACTTC. Full variable domain (outside the CDR3, taken from reference TRBV9 and TRBJ2-7): DSGVTQTPKHLITATGQRVTLRCSPRSGDLSVYWYQQSLDQGLQFLIQYYNGEERAKGNILERFSAQQFPDLHSELNLSSLELGDSALYFCASSVGGTKFGEQYFGPGTRLTVT.

The chain recombines TRBV9 with TRBJ2-7, with TRBD2 matching 7 bases. The trim removed 3 bases at V and 0 bases at J, leaving 6 bases unmatched. This CDR3 region has 15 residues. From germline, CDR1 is SGDLS and CDR2 YYNGEE. The CDR3 region has the DNA TGTGCCAGCAGCGAGTCGGCGGGGGACTCCTACGAGCAGTACTTC. It encodes CASSESAGDSYEQYF.

The chain links TRBV6-1 to TRBJ2-3; TRBD2 aligns across 13 bases. This CDR3 is built from 17 residues. Germline assignment: CDR1 MNHNS and CDR2 SASEGT. With 4 bases clipped from V and 2 bases from J, the junction kept 6 bases outside the gene matches. The CDR3 here is CASSAPGLAGDTDTQYF. CDR3 DNA sequence: TGTGCCAGCAGTGCCCCTGGACTAGCGGGGGACACAGATACGCAGTATTTT.

The V call is TRBV19, the J call TRBJ1-2, with 9 bases lining up with TRBD1. The CDR3 is made up of 14 amino acids. After removal of 7 bases from V and 3 bases from J, the junction contained 6 bases not matched to a gene. Looked up from germline, CDR1 is LNHDA and CDR2 is SQIVND (reference sequence). CDR3 protein: CASTLGQGDYGYTF. For the CDR3, the DNA is TGTGCCAGTACCCTGGGACAGGGAGACTATGGCTACACCTTC.

DNA for the CDR3: TGCGCCAGCAGCGCGGGACAGGGGATGAACACTGAAGCTTTCTTT. Amino acids: CASSAGQGMNTEAFF. The J gene is TRBJ1-1, the V gene TRBV5-1, with TRBD1 identical over 10 bases. Germline trimming cut 4 bases from V and 0 bases from J; bases unmatched to any gene: 3. This CDR3 is 15 amino acids long. CDR1 is SGHRS, CDR2 YFSETQ, per germline.

The chain recombines TRBV4-1 with TRBJ1-1, with TRBD1 matching over 8 bases. V lost 1 base and J lost 1; bases outside the gene matches: 5. Germline V lookup: CDR1 MGHRA, CDR2 YSYEKL. This CDR3 has 16 residues. The DNA of the CDR3 is TGCGCCAGCAGCCAAGTGACAGGGGCGGAGAACACTGAAGCTTTCTTT. Protein: CASSQVTGAENTEAFF.

V usage is TRBV5-1 and J usage is TRBJ2-2; D might be TRBD1 (6 bases). With 7 bases removed from V and 8 bases from J, the gap between germline ends came to 15 bases. The CDR3 consists of 13 residues. The germline V gene has CDR1 SGHRS and CDR2 YFSETQ. The chain's CDR3 is CASSRGSGGELFF. DNA of the CDR3: TGCGCCAGCTCCAGGGGTTCCGGGGGGGAGCTGTTTTTT.